This T cell receptor beta chain was obtained from a study of shared clonotypes between healthy human individuals. Sequencing used immunoSEQ multiplex PCR; TCRdb keeps in-frame clones, though not all of them. This sample has around 2,000,000 clones, with roughly 94% found just once. V trimming: 10 bases; J trimming: 9 bases; junction bases outside the gene matches: 14. The CDR3 sequence is 14 residues long. Germline V gene lookup returns CDR1 MNHEY and CDR2 SMNVEV (reference sequence). The sample consisted of naive CD4+ T cells sorted from blood. Subset described: CD45RA+ positively selected. The TCR comes from a young man in good health. This chain uses TRBV27 with TRBJ2-5; 10 bases are a match to TRBD2. The CDR3 protein is CATSPGLASAAQYF. The CDR3 DNA reads TGTGCCACCTCCCCGGGACTAGCGTCAGCGGCCCAGTACTTC.